The 26 T cell receptor beta chains below come from one sample, sequenced in a study of blood T cell repertoires in COVID-19. The protocol was immunoSEQ multiplex PCR, while the TCRdb copy is restricted to in-frame clones and leaves out a portion. Of about 22,000 clones listed, about 89% are singletons. Material for sequencing was peripheral blood. The source is a man between 65 and 85 years old with COVID-19, enrolled during active disease.

Notes on this clone: One end of the junction is discordant with germline, which a read error may explain. The rearrangement links TRBV2 to TRBJ2-1; 7 nucleotides line up with TRBD2. CDR3 length: 13 amino acids. Looked up from germline, CDR1 is SNHLY and CDR2 is FYNNEI. The CDR3: CAEWLADYNEQFF. For the CDR3, the DNA is TGCGCGGAATGGCTAGCGGACTACAATGAGCAGTTCTTC.

The rearrangement links TRBV11-2 to TRBJ2-7, with a tentative D call TRBD1 (6 bases). Germline loops: CDR1 SGHAT, CDR2 FQNNGV. The CDR3 consists of 13 residues. The V end was cut by 2 bases, the J end by 7 bases, with 12 bases between. CDR3 sequence: CASSLTQDREQYF. The CDR3 DNA reads as TGTGCCAGCAGCTTAACACAAGACAGGGAGCAGTACTTC.

The chain links TRBV27 to TRBJ2-7; 7 bases fit TRBD1. In germline, CDR1 is MNHEY, CDR2 SMNVEV (reference sequence). With V trimmed by 3 bases and J by 4 bases, 6 bases remained unmatched. The CDR3 is made up of 14 amino acids. The CDR3, as DNA: TGTGCCAGCAGTTTGACAGGGAGCGTTTACGAGCAGTACTTC. This sequence encodes CASSLTGSVYEQYF.

The chain couples TRBV11-2 to TRBJ2-1; D may be TRBD1 (6 bases). CDR3 length: 15 amino acids. V lost 5 bases and J lost 9, with 20 bases in between. CDR1 and CDR2 (germline): SGHAT, FQNNGV. CDR3 in amino acids: CASSTVGRVGAEQFF. As DNA, the CDR3 is TGTGCCAGCAGCACTGTCGGCAGGGTGGGGGCTGAGCAGTTCTTC.

J is TRBJ1-1 and V is TRBV27; D remains unclear. Germline loops: CDR1 MNHEY, CDR2 SMNVEV (reference sequence). The CDR3 spans 13 residues. With 5 bases removed from V and 0 bases from J, the gap between germline ends came to 7 bases. This CDR3 reads CASSPAVNTEAFF. CDR3 DNA sequence: TGTGCCAGCAGTCCCGCGGTGAACACTGAAGCTTTCTTT.

The V gene is TRBV18, the J gene TRBJ2-1; 8 nucleotides line up with TRBD2. The germline V gene encodes CDR1 KGHSH and CDR2 LQKENI. The CDR3 covers 18 residues. V dropped 0 bases and J dropped 0; count of bases not matched to a gene: 7. CDR3 nucleotides: TGTGCCAGCTCACCACCTAGCGGGGCCCCTAGCTCCTACAATGAGCAGTTCTTC. It encodes CASSPPSGAPSSYNEQFF.

Within the sample, this clone is medium-sized. V is TRBV7-9 and J is TRBJ2-7, with a weak D call TRBD1 (6 bases). This CDR3 is built from 17 residues. V was shortened by 2 bases and J by 0 bases, with 17 bases between the two germline ends. In germline, CDR1 is SEHNR, CDR2 FQNEAQ (reference sequence). The CDR3 sequence is CASSLSHTGLSSYEQYF. CDR3 sequence (DNA): TGTGCCAGCAGCTTAAGCCATACAGGGTTGAGCTCCTACGAGCAGTACTTC.

The chain carries TRBV20-1 and TRBJ2-7; weak D call: TRBD2 (5 bases). V shed 3 bases and J shed 1 base, with 13 bases lying between them. This CDR3 contains 14 residues. The germline CDR1 and CDR2 sequences are DFQATT and SNEGSKA (reference sequence). CDR3 DNA: TGCAGTGCTAGTAAGCGGCAGAGATCCTACGAGCAGTACTTC. Translation: CSASKRQRSYEQYF.

The chain joins TRBV3-1 (or the pseudogene TRBV3-2) to TRBJ1-2; D call uncertain. V was pared by 2 bases and J by 5 bases, with 6 bases between. Germline-derived CDR1 and CDR2 are LGHDT and YNNKEL (reference sequence). The CDR3 spans 12 residues. The CDR3 sequence is CASSQTGYGYTF. The DNA for the CDR3 is TGTGCCAGCAGCCAAACCGGGTATGGCTACACCTTC.

For the CDR3, the DNA is TGTGCCATCAGTGAGGACAGGGTCCAGCCCCAGCATTTT. It yields the protein CAISEDRVQPQHF. V gene TRBV10-3 combines with J gene TRBJ1-5, with 7 positions matching TRBD1. CDR1 and CDR2 (germline): ENHRY, SYGVKD. This CDR3 has 13 amino acids. The J segment lost 7 bases and the V segment lost 2 bases, leaving 2 bases of the junction unmatched.

The CDR3 region has the DNA TGCAGCGTTGAAGGGACGAGGGTTCGAGCAGATACGCAGTATTTT. Residues: CSVEGTRVRADTQYF. The chain employs TRBV29-1 and TRBJ2-3; D is possibly TRBD2 (5 bases). The CDR3 is 15 residues long. Trimming removed 1 base from V and 4 bases from J, with 15 bases in between. The germline gives CDR1 SQVTM, CDR2 ANQGSEA.

This chain joins TRBV6-5 and TRBJ1-1; D unresolved. Looked up from germline, CDR1 is MNHEY and CDR2 is SVGAGI. The CDR3 is made up of 13 amino acids. Trimming took off 5 bases at V and 1 base at J, with 8 bases between the two ends. CDR3 sequence reads: CASSTPGNTEAFF. The CDR3 DNA reads as TGTGCCAGCAGTACTCCCGGGAACACTGAAGCTTTCTTT.

The chain links TRBV7-2 to TRBJ2-1; tentative D call: TRBD2 (6 bases). From germline, CDR1 is SGHTA and CDR2 FQGNSA. V shed 5 bases and J shed 5 bases, with 13 bases lying between them. The CDR3 extends over 14 amino acids. CDR3 sequence (DNA): TGTGCCAGCAGCGCGGGGACCACAAACAATGAGCAGTTCTTC. Translation gives CASSAGTTNNEQFF. Together with reference TRBV7-2 and TRBJ2-1, the CDR3 gives the full variable domain: GAGVSQSPSNKVTEKGKDVELRCDPISGHTALYWYRQSLGQGLEFLIYFQGNSAPDKSGLPSDRFSAERTGGSVSTLTIQRTQQEDSAVYLCASSAGTTNNEQFFGPGTRLTVL.

The V gene is TRBV29-1, the J gene TRBJ1-2, with D perhaps matching TRBD1 (6 bases). Germline values: CDR1 SQVTM, CDR2 ANQGSEA. This CDR3 is built from 13 residues. The V gene lost 7 bases and the J gene lost 4 bases, with 16 bases spanning the gap. The CDR3, as DNA: TGCAGCGCGGACGGGGGGCTGACCTATGGCTACACCTTC. This encodes CSADGGLTYGYTF.

The V gene is TRBV19, the J gene TRBJ1-2; D gene ambiguous. V lost 0 bases and J 5 bases, leaving 16 bases between the germline ends. The germline V gene has CDR1 LNHDA and CDR2 SQIVND (reference sequence). This CDR3 region has 16 residues. The CDR3 is CASSIEVSFSTYGYTF. The CDR3 nucleotides are TGTGCCAGTAGTATAGAGGTCTCTTTCTCCACTTATGGCTACACCTTC.

V is TRBV11-3 and J is TRBJ2-3, with 10 nucleotides matching TRBD2. Trimming removed 6 bases from V and 4 bases from J; junction bases left unmatched: 7. The V gene's germline CDR1 is SGHNT and CDR2 YENEEA. The CDR3 totals 15 residues. CDR3 nucleotide sequence: TGTGCCAGCAGGGCCGGGACTAGCGCTTCAGATACGCAGTATTTT. It codes for CASRAGTSASDTQYF. Variable domain in full (rest from reference TRBV11-3 and TRBJ2-3): EAGVVQSPRYKIIEKKQPVAFWCNPISGHNTLYWYLQNLGQGPELLIRYENEEAVDDSQLPKDRFSAERLKGVDSTLKIQPAELGDSAVYLCASRAGTSASDTQYFGPGTRLTVL.

The J gene is TRBJ2-1, the V gene TRBV29-1; D gene uncertain. The CDR3 contains 10 residues. CDR1 is SQVTM, CDR2 ANQGSEA, per germline. V shed 6 bases and J shed 6 bases, with 6 bases lying between them. Here the CDR3 reads CSVLLNEQFF. The CDR3 DNA follows: TGCAGCGTCCTTCTCAATGAGCAGTTCTTC.

The V call is TRBV6-5, the J call TRBJ1-2, with 12 bases aligning to TRBD1. CDR1 and CDR2 (germline): MNHEY, SVGAGI. This CDR3 comprises 15 residues. Trimming removed 2 bases from V and 7 bases from J; junction bases left unmatched: 5. The CDR3 reads CASSYLGQGAFGYTF. The CDR3 region has the DNA TGTGCCAGCAGTTACCTGGGACAGGGGGCATTTGGCTACACCTTC.

The rearrangement links TRBV2 to TRBJ1-1, with D unclear. The V and J ends lost 0 bases and 7 bases respectively, with 9 bases between them. The CDR3 contains 13 residues. Germline CDR1 reads SNHLY; CDR2 reads FYNNEI. The chain's CDR3 is CASSEAPEIEAFF. In DNA form, the CDR3 reads TGTGCCAGCAGTGAAGCGCCGGAGATTGAAGCTTTCTTT.

The rearrangement uses TRBV18 and TRBJ1-1, with D maybe TRBD1 (6 bases). With 1 base removed from V and 4 bases from J, the gap between germline ends came to 10 bases. The length of the CDR3 is 14 residues. Germline V CDR1 and CDR2: KGHSH, LQKENI. The CDR3 DNA follows: TGTGCCAGCTCACCACAGCCGACAGGCACTGAAGCTTTCTTT. Amino acid sequence: CASSPQPTGTEAFF. The full variable domain, its missing parts supplied by reference TRBV18 and TRBJ1-1, is NAGVMQNPRHLVRRRGQEARLRCSPMKGHSHVYWYRQLPEEGLKFMVYLQKENIIDESGMPKERFSAEFPKEGPSILRIQQVVRGDSAAYFCASSPQPTGTEAFFGQGTRLTVV.

This rearrangement joins TRBV18 to TRBJ2-7; possibly TRBD1 for D (5 bases). V lost 10 bases and J lost 5, with 12 bases in between. The CDR3 loop spans 11 amino acids. Germline assignment: CDR1 KGHSH and CDR2 LQKENI. CDR3 region: CATRETDEQYF. The CDR3 DNA reads as TGTGCCACCCGCGAGACAGACGAGCAGTACTTC.

V usage is TRBV11-3 and J usage is TRBJ2-6, with D perhaps TRBD1 (6 bases). The ends were cut back, 1 base at V and 2 bases at J, with 6 bases in the middle. Looked up from germline, CDR1 is SGHNT and CDR2 is YENEEA. The CDR3 is 15 residues long. The CDR3 bases are TGTGCCAGCAGCTTAGGGGGGCCTGGGGCCAACGTCCTGACTTTC. This translates into CASSLGGPGANVLTF.

This sequence joins TRBV5-4 and TRBJ1-3; 8 bases agree with TRBD1. The germline gives CDR1 SGHNT, CDR2 YYREEE (reference sequence). This CDR3 spans 15 amino acids. V lost 0 bases and J lost 1; bases outside the gene matches: 0. The CDR3 sequence is CASSLGTGSGNTIYF. CDR3 coding DNA: TGTGCCAGCAGCTTGGGGACAGGGTCTGGAAACACCATATATTTT.

The CDR3, as DNA: TGCAGTGCCAGACAGTTGCTGGGCTACACCTTC. Its protein is CSARQLLGYTF. This chain joins TRBV20-1 and TRBJ1-2, with D perhaps matching TRBD1 (5 bases). V was shortened by 6 bases and J by 8 bases, with 13 bases between the two germline ends. CDR3 size: 11 residues. The germline V gene has CDR1 DFQATT and CDR2 SNEGSKA (reference sequence).

The genes are TRBV5-1 and TRBJ1-4; TRBD1 matches 8 bases. This CDR3 has 15 residues. Germline V gives CDR1 SGHRS, CDR2 YFSETQ. The V and J ends lost 6 bases and 3 bases, in that order; junction bases with no gene match: 7. CDR3 DNA sequence: TGCGCCAGCAAGGGACAGGTGAACGCTAATGAAAAACTGTTTTTT. Translating it yields CASKGQVNANEKLFF.

The CDR3 region has the DNA TGTGCCAGCAGAGACAGGTCGGACACTGAAGCTTTCTTT. Amino acids: CASRDRSDTEAFF. This sequence joins TRBV2 and TRBJ1-1; the D gene is possibly TRBD1 (6 bases). V was pared by 6 bases and J by 3 bases, with 11 bases between. CDR3 length: 13 amino acids. Germline V gives CDR1 SNHLY, CDR2 FYNNEI.